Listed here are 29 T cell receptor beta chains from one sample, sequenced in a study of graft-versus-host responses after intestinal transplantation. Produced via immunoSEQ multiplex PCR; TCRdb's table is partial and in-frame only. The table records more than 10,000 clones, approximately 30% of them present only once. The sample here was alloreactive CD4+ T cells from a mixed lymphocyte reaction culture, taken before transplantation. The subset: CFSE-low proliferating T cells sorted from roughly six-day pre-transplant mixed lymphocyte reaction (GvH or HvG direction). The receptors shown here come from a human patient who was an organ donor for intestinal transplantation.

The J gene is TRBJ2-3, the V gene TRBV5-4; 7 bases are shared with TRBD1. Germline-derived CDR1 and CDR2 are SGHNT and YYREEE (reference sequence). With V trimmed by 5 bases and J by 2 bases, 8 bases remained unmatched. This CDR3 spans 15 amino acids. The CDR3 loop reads CASSRRDRYTDTQYF. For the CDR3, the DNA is TGTGCCAGCAGTCGTAGGGACAGATACACAGATACGCAGTATTTT.

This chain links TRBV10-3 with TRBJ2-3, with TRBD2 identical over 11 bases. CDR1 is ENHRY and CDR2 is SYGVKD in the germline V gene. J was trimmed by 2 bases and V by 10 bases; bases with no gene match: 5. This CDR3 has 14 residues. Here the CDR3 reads CATRLAGTTDTQYF. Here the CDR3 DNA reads TGTGCCACCCGACTAGCGGGGACCACAGATACGCAGTATTTT.

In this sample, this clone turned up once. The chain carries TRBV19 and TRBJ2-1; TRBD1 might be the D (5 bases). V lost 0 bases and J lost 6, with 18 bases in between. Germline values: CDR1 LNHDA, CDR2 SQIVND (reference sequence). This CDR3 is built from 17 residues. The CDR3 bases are TGTGCCAGTAGTATAGACCCCCGATTCAGGGCAGGCAATGAGCAGTTCTTC. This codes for CASSIDPRFRAGNEQFF.

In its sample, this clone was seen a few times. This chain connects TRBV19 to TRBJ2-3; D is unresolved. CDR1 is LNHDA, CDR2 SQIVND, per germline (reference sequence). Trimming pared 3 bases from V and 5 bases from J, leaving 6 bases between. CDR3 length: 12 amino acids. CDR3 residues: CASSISGDTQYF. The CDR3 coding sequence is TGTGCCAGTAGTATCAGTGGAGATACGCAGTATTTT. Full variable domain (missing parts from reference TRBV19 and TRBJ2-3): DGGITQSPKYLFRKEGQNVTLSCEQNLNHDAMYWYRQDPGQGLRLIYYSQIVNDFQKGDIAEGYSVSREKKESFPLTVTSAQKNPTAFYLCASSISGDTQYFGPGTRLTVL.

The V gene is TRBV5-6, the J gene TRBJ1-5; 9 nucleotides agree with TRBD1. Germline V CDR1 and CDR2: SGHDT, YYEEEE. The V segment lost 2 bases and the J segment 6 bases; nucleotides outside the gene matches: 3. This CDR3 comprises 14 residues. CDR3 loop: CASSLTGGSQPQHF. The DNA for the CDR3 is TGTGCCAGCAGCTTAACAGGGGGCTCTCAGCCCCAGCATTTT.

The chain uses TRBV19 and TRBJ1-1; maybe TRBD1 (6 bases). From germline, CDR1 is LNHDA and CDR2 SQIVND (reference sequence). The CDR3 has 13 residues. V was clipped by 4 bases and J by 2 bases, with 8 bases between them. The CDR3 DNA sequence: TGTGCCAGTAGTAAACAGGGAAACACTGAAGCTTTCTTT. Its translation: CASSKQGNTEAFF. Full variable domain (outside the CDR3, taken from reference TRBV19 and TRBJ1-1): DGGITQSPKYLFRKEGQNVTLSCEQNLNHDAMYWYRQDPGQGLRLIYYSQIVNDFQKGDIAEGYSVSREKKESFPLTVTSAQKNPTAFYLCASSKQGNTEAFFGQGTRLTVV.

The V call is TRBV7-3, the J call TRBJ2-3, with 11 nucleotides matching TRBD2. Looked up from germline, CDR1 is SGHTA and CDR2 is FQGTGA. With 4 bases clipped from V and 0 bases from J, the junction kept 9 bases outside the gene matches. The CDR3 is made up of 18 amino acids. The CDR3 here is CASSSGLAGGYSTDTQYF. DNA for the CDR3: TGTGCCAGCAGCTCTGGTCTAGCGGGGGGTTATAGCACAGATACGCAGTATTTT.

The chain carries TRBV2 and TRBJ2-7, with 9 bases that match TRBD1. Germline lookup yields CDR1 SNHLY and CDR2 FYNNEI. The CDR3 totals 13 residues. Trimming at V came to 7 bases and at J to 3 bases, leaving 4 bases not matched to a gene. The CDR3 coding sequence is TGTGCCAGCACCTCGGACAGGGGCTACGAGCAGTACTTC. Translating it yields CASTSDRGYEQYF.

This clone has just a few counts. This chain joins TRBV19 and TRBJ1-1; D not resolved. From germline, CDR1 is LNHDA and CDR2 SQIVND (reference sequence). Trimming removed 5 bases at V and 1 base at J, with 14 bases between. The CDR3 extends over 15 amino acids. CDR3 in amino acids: CASSPIWRGNTEAFF. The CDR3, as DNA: TGTGCCAGTAGTCCTATCTGGCGGGGGAACACTGAAGCTTTCTTT.

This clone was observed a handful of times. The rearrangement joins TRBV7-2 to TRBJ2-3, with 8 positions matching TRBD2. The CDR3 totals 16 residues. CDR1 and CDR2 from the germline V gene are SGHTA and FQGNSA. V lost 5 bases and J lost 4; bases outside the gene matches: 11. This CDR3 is CASSRSGAPVADTQYF. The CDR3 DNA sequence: TGTGCCAGCAGCCGTAGCGGGGCTCCTGTGGCAGATACGCAGTATTTT.

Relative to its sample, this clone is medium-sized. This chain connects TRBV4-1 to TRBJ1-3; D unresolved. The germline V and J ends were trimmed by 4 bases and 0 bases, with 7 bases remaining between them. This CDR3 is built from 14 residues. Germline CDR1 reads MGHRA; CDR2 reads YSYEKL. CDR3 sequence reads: CASSPGDSGNTIYF. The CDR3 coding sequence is TGCGCCAGCAGCCCCGGGGACTCTGGAAACACCATATATTTT.

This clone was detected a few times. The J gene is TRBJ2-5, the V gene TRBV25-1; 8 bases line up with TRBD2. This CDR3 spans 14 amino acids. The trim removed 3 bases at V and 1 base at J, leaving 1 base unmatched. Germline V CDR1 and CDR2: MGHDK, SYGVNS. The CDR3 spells CASSDLAGQETQYF. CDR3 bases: TGTGCCAGCAGTGATCTAGCGGGCCAAGAGACCCAGTACTTC.

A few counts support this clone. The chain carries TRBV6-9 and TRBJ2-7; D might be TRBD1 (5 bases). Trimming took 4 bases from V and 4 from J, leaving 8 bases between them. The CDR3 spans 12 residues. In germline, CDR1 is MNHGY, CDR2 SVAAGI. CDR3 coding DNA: TGTGCCAGCAGTTCCAGGGCTTACGAGCAGTACTTC. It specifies CASSSRAYEQYF.

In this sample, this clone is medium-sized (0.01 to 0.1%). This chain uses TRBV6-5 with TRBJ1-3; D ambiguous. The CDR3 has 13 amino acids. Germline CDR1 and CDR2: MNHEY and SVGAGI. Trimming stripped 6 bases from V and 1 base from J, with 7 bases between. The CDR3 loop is CASRRESGNTIYF. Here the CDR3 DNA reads TGTGCCAGCAGGCGGGAGTCTGGAAACACCATATATTTT.

CDR3 sequence reads: CASSLEGSYNEQFF. CDR3 nucleotides: TGCGCCAGCAGCCTCGAGGGCTCCTACAATGAGCAGTTCTTC. This chain connects TRBV5-1 to TRBJ2-1; a possible D gene is TRBD2 (5 bases). This CDR3 is 14 amino acids long. V lost 4 bases and J 0 bases, leaving 8 bases between the germline ends. Germline V lookup: CDR1 SGHRS, CDR2 YFSETQ.

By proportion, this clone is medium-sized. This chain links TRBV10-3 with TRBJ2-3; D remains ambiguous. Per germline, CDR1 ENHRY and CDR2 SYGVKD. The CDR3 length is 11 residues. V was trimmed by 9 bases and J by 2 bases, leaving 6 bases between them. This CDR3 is CAMGNTDTQYF. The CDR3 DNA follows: TGTGCCATGGGCAACACAGATACGCAGTATTTT.

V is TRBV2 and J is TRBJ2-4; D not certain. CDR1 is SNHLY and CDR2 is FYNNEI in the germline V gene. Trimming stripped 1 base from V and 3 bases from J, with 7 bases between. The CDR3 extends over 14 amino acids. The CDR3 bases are TGTGCCAGCAGTGAAGGGCAGGTCAAAAACATTCAGTACTTC. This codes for CASSEGQVKNIQYF.

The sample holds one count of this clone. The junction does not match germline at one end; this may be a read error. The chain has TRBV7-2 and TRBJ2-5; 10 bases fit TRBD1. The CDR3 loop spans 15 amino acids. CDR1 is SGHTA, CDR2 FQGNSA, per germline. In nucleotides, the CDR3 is TGTGCCAGCGACAGGACAGGGGGTTTCCAAGGGACCCAGTACTTC. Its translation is CASDRTGGFQGTQYF.

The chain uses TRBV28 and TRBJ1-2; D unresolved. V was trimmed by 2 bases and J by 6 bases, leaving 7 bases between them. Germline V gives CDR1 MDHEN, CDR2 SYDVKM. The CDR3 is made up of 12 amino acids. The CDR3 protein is CASSLVGNGYTF. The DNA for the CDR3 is TGTGCCAGCAGTTTAGTGGGCAATGGCTACACCTTC.

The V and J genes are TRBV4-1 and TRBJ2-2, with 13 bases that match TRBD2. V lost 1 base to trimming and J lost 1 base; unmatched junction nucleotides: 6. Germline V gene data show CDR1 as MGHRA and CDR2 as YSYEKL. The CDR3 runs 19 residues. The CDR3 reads CASSQAQGLAGLNTGELFF. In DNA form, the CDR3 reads TGCGCCAGCAGCCAAGCCCAGGGACTAGCGGGATTGAACACCGGGGAGCTGTTTTTT.

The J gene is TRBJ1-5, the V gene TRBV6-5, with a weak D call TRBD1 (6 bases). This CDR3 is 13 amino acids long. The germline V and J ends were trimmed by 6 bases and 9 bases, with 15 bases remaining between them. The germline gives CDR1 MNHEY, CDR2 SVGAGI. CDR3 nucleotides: TGTGCCAGCAGCCCGGGGACAATTGGGCCCCAGCATTTT. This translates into CASSPGTIGPQHF.

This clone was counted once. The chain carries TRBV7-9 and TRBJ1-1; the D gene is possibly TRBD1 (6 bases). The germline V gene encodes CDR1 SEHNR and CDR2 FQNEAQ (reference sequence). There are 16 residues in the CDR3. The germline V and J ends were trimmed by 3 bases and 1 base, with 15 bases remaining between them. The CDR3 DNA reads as TGTGCCAGCAGCTTTGGCGTACAACAGGGGAACACTGAAGCTTTCTTT. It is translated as CASSFGVQQGNTEAFF. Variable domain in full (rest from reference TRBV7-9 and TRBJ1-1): DTGVSQNPRHKITKRGQNVTFRCDPISEHNRLYWYRQTLGQGPEFLTYFQNEAQLEKSRLLSDRFSAERPKGSFSTLEIQRTEQGDSAMYLCASSFGVQQGNTEAFFGQGTRLTVV.

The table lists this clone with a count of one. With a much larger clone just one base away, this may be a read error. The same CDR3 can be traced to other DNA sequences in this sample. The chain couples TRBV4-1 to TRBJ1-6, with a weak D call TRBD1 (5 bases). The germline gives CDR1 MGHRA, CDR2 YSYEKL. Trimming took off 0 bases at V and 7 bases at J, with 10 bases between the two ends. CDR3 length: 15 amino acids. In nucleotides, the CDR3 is TGCGCCAGCAGCCAAGATTTCGCAGGGAATTCACCCCTCCACTTT. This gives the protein CASSQDFAGNSPLHF.

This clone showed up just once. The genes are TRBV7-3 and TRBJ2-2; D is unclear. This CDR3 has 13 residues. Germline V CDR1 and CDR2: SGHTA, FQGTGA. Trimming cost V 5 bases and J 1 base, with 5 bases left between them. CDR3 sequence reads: CASSPQNTGELFF. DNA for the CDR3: TGTGCCAGCAGCCCACAGAACACCGGGGAGCTGTTTTTT.

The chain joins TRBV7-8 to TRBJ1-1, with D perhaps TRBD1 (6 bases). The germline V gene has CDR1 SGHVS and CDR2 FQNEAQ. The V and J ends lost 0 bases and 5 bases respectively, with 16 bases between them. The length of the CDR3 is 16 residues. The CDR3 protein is CASSLAGAWGFTEAFF. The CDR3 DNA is TGTGCCAGCAGCTTAGCGGGGGCCTGGGGGTTTACTGAAGCTTTCTTT.

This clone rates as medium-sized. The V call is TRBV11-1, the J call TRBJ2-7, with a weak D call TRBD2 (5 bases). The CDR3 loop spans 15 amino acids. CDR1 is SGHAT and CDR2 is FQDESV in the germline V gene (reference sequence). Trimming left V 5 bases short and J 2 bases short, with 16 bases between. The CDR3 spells CASSLLGGAPYEQYF. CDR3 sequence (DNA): TGTGCCAGCAGCCTACTCGGAGGAGCCCCCTACGAGCAGTACTTC. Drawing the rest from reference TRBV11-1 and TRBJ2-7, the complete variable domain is EAEVAQSPRYKITEKSQAVAFWCDPISGHATLYWYRQILGQGPELLVQFQDESVVDDSQLPKDRFSAERLKGVDSTLKIQPAELGDSAMYLCASSLLGGAPYEQYFGPGTRLTVT.

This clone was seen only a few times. CDR3 nucleotides: TGCGCCAGCAAGGGACTAGCGGGGGGGCCGGTCGATACGCAGTATTTT. Translated, it gives CASKGLAGGPVDTQYF. V gene TRBV5-1 combines with J gene TRBJ2-3, with 16 bases fitting TRBD2. This CDR3 is built from 16 residues. Looked up from germline, CDR1 is SGHRS and CDR2 is YFSETQ. V shed 6 bases and J 6 bases; nucleotides not matched to a gene: 7.

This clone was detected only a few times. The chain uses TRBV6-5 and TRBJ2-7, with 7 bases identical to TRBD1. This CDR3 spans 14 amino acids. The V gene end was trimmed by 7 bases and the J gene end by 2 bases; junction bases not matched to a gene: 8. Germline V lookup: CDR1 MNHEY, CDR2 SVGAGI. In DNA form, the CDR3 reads TGTGCCAGCACCTTGGTACAGGGGACCTACGAGCAGTACTTC. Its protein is CASTLVQGTYEQYF.

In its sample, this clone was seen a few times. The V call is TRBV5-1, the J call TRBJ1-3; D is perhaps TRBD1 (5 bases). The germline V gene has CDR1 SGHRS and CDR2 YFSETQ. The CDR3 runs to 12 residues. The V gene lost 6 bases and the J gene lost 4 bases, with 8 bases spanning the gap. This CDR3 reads CASKGAGNTIYF. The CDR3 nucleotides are TGCGCCAGCAAAGGGGCGGGAAACACCATATATTTT.